This T cell receptor (beta chain) was documented in a study of cytomegalovirus exposure and HLA in healthy donors (dated by TCRdb to about 2017). For the wider study: According to a later analysis, one platform produced both the 110 or so validation repertoires and the 666 repertoires of the first cohort. The aim of the study was to test whether cataloging public T cell receptors could identify signatures of past pathogen exposure. To predict cytomegalovirus infection status, the study brought together high-throughput TCR immunosequencing, statistical association of individual TCRs with disease status, and machine learning. A separate validation cohort of more than 100 different subjects was used in addition to the approximately 640-subject first cohort.

Trimming at the junction amounts to 4 bases on V and 3 bases on J, and the germline ends lie 10 bases apart. Reading the germline V gene gives CDR1 SGHDT and CDR2 YYEEEE. The CDR3 starts with the cysteine, ends with the phenylalanine, and has 13 residues. The sequence is cut down to CDR3 DNA, 39 bases in frame from base 1. Donors formed part of the validation cohort, which comprised fewer than 150 subjects and was distinct from the first cohort of under 850 subjects. To note about this clone: The specificity of this receptor is unknown. No much larger clone exists at a distance of one base, and base qualities are not known.

To prepare the library, the immunoSEQ multiplex PCR assay was applied. In the authors' own workflow: A statistical classification framework was developed to diagnose cytomegalovirus status using the catalog of TCR beta chain sequences. TCRdb retrieved this table from immuneACCESS and kept in-frame rearrangements only. Not all clones are present; in checked studies, unresolved V genes account for under half, and no reason is known for the remainder. The DNA gave D and trimming, while V, J and clone size come from that table. This sample has some 140,000 clones in its table, and approximately 84% of those were observed once. Of the sample, less than 35% falls within the top ten clones. The research as a whole found: Across donors, most TCR sequences were observed very rarely, whereas some public TCRs were present in many individuals. The classifier was reported to diagnose cytomegalovirus status with high specificity and sensitivity in both the original and validation cohorts. A later analysis lacked HLA typing for the validation cohort, so it scored co-occurrence in that cohort across all 110 or so repertoires. The study gave a list of more than 150 TCR beta chains associated with cytomegalovirus. In vitro tests confirmed that a few of the cytomegalovirus-associated TCR beta chains recognize cytomegalovirus antigens. It was suggested by the authors that the approach could potentially be generalized to other disease states and immunological phenotypes. Subsequent analysis determined that TCRs grouped into clusters in the first cohort also showed a tendency toward co-occurrence across the roughly 110 validation repertoires, and approximately 94% of cluster scores exceeded 0.

The clonotype comes from a man under 40 in good health and CMV-seropositive. Sequenced sample: PBMCs. The chain is made from TRBV5-6 and TRBJ2-5, and possibly TRBD2, on 5 matching bases. The CDR3 reads CASSTGLEETQYF. The DNA is TGTGCCAGCAGCACCGGACTGGAAGAGACCCAGTACTTC. The CDR3, completed at both ends by the reference TRBV5-6 and TRBJ2-5 genes, gives the full variable domain DAGVTQSPTHLIKTRGQQVTLRCSPKSGHDTVSWYQQALGQGPQFIFQYYEEEERQRGNFPDRFSGHQFPNYSSELNVNALLLGDSALYLCASSTGLEETQYFGPGTRLLVL.